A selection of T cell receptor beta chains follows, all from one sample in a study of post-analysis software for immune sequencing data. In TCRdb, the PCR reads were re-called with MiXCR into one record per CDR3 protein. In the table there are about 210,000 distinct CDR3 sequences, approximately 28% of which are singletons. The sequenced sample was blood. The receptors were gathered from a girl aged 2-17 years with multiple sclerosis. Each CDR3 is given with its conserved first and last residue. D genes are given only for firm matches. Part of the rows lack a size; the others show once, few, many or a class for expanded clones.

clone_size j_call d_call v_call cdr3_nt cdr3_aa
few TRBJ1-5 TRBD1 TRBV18 TGTGCCAGCTCAGCAACGGGACAGGGGCAGCCCCAGCATTTT CASSATGQGQPQHF
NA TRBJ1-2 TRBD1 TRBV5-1 TGCGCCAGCAGCGAACTCGGTACAGGGGTTCTCGGCTATGGCTACACCTTC CASSELGTGVLGYGYTF
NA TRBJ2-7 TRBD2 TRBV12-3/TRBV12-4 TGTGCCAGCAGACCGAGGGGCGGGGGGTCTTTTGAGCAGTACTTC CASRPRGGGSFEQYF
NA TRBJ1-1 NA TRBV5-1 TGCACCAGCAGCTTGGAGGGACACCCGAACACTGAAGCTTTCTTT CTSSLEGHPNTEAFF
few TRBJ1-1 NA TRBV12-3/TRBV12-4 TGTGCCAGCCTAGCCGTCACTGAAGCTTTCTTT CASLAVTEAFF
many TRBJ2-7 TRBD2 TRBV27 TGTGCCAGCAGTCGGCCAAGCGGCGGGAGGGTCCACGAGCAGTACTTC CASSRPSGGRVHEQYF
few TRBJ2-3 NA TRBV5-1 TGCGCCAGCAGCTTGGATGGGACAGATACGCAGTATTTT CASSLDGTDTQYF
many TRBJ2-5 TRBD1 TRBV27 TGTGCCAGCAGTGGAGGACAGGGAAGGGAGACCCAGTACTTC CASSGGQGRETQYF
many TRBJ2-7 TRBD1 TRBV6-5 TGTGCCAGCAGCCCCCCTAGGGACAGATACGAGCAGTACTTC CASSPPRDRYEQYF
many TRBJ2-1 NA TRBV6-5 TGTGCCAGCAGTTACTCCGGGAACAATGAGCAGTTCTTC CASSYSGNNEQFF
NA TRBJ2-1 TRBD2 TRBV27 TGTGCCAGCAGTCCAGTGGTCTACAGCGGGAGGGAGCAGTTCTTC CASSPVVYSGREQFF
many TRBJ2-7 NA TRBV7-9 TGTGCCAGCAGCAAGGGACCTTACGAGCAGTACTTC CASSKGPYEQYF
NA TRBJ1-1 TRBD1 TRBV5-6 TGTGCCAGCAGCCCCGGACCGACAGGGAGAAACACTGAAGCTTTCTTT CASSPGPTGRNTEAFF
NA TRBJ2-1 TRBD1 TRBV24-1 TGTGCCACCCAGGGGGCGGTCTACAATGAGCAGTTCTTC CATQGAVYNEQFF
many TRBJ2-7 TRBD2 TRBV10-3 TGTGCCATCAGTGAGTCTGTTCTACTAGCGCGTTACGAGCAGTACTTC CAISESVLLARYEQYF
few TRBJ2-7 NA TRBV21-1 TGTGCCAGCAGCGCGGGACTAGAGTCCTACGAGCAGTACTTC CASSAGLESYEQYF
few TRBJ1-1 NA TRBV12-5 TGTGCTAGTGGTTTCGGAAGGACTGAAGCTTTCTTT CASGFGRTEAFF
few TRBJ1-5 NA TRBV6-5 TGTGCCAGCAGCCCCCCAGGTACCAATCAGCCCCAGCATTTT CASSPPGTNQPQHF
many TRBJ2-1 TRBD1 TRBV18 TGTGCCAGCGCCGCAGGGGGCTCCTTGGATGAGCAGTTCTTC CASAAGGSLDEQFF
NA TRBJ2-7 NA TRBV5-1 TGCGCCAGCAGCTTGGTGGCAGCCACCTACGAGCAGTACTTC CASSLVAATYEQYF
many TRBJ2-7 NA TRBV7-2 TGTGCCAGCAGCCCCACTTTGGGGGGATACTACGAGCAGTACTTC CASSPTLGGYYEQYF
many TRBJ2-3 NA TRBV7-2 TGTGCCAGCAGCTCAAAGCGCGGCTTTGGCACAGATACGCAGTATTTT CASSSKRGFGTDTQYF
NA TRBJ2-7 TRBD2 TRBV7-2 TGTGCCAGCAGCTACCGAGCGGGAGGGCGGAACGAGCAGTACTTC CASSYRAGGRNEQYF
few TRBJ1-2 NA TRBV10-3 TGTGCCATCAGTGGATCACCGACGTTCCTTTTCTATGGCTACACCTTC CAISGSPTFLFYGYTF
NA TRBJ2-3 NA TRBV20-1 TGCAGTGCTAGGGGCCGGGCGGGGGATACGCAGTATTTT CSARGRAGDTQYF
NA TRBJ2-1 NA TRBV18 TGTGCCAGCTCCTCTCTCCGGGGTGAGCAGTTCTTC CASSSLRGEQFF
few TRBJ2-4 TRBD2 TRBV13 TGTGCCAGCAGCTTGGACCCGGGAGGAGCCAAAAACATTCAGTACTTC CASSLDPGGAKNIQYF